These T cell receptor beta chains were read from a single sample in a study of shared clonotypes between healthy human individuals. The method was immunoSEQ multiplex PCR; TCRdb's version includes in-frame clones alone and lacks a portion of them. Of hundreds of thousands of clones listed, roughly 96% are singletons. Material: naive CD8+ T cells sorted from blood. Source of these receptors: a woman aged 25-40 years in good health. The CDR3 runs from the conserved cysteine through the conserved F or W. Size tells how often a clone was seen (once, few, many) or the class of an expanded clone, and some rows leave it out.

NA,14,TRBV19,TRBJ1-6,CASSIGTGGSPLHF
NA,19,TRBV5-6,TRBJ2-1,CASSADRTKGLASYNEQFF
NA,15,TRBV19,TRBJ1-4,CASSERRWGNEKLFF
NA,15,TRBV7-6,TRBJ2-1,CASSADSSSYNEQFF
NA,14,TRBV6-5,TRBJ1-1,CASSYGQGGTEAFF
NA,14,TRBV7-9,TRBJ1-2,CASKPGTGVPGYTF
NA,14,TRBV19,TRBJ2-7,CASSVPGTIYEQYF
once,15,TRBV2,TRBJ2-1,CASSEVASSGNEQFF
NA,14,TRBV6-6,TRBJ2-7,CASSGLAGLKEQYF
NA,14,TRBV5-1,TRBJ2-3,CASSLGGSTDTQYF
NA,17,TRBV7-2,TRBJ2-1,CASSLFPAGVLGNEQFF
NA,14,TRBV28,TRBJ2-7,CASSFGLAGGEQYF
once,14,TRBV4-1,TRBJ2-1,CASSQPGTVGEQFF
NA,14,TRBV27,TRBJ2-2,CASSSRTGDGELFF
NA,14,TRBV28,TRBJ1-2,CASSLFRGGYGYTF
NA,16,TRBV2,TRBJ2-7,CASSLSGTSETYEQYF
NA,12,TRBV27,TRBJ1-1,CASSSGGTEAFF
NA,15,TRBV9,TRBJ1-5,CASSVAGETNQPQHF
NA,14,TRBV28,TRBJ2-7,CASSLSSHNYEQYF
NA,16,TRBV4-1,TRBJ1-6,CASSQGGQGNNSPLHF
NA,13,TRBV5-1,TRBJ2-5,CASRTSNQETQYF
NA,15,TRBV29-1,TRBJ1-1,CSVREGSGPYVEAFF
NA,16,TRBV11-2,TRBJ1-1,CASSSSPRARGTEAFF
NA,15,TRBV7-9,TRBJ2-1,CASSLGTSGRNEQFF
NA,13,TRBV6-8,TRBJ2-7,CASMVKDPCEQYF
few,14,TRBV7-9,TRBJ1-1,CASSLIYRDTEAFF
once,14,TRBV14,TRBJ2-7,CASSQEGRSYEQYF
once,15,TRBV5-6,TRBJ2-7,CASSWGASSSYEQYF
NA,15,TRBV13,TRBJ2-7,CASSSLGKGSYEQYF
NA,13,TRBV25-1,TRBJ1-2,CASSADRIHGYTF
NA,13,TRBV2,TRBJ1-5,CASSDSINQPQHF
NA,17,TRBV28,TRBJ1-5,CASSFLWTGQGNQPQHF
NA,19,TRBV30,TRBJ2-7,CAWSPGGGQGEGDSYEQYF
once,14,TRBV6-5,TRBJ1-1,CASSYVQANTEAFF
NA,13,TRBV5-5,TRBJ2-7,CASSFDQIYEQYF
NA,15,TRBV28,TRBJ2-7,CASRSNSGSHYEQYF
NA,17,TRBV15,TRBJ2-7,CATSRDLGASHQPGQYF
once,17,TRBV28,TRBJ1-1,CASSTPRTGLMNTEAFF
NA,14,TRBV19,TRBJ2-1,CASSMGGEADEQFF
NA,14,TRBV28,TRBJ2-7,CASSSVDRGNEQYF
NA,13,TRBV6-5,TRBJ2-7,CASSSTSGYEQYF
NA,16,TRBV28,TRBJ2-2,CASSMGLALLGGELFF
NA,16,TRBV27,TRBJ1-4,CASSPLGSRANEKLFF
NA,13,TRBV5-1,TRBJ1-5,CASSVSLDQPQHF
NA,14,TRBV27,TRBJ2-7,CASSFTGGAYEQYF
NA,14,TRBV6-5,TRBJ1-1,CASSGSWGNTEAFF